This entry lists 20 T cell receptor beta chains sequenced from one sample in a study of blood T cell repertoires in COVID-19. The table came from immunoSEQ multiplex PCR; TCRdb's copy has only in-frame clones and leaves some out. Here the sample spans approximately 270,000 clones, 70% to 90% being singletons. The sample was PBMCs or T cells enriched from blood (not recorded which). The receptors here all came from a woman aged 25 to 45 who had recovered from COVID-19.

This rearrangement joins TRBV2 to TRBJ2-7; 7 bases are a match to TRBD1. This CDR3 region has 13 residues. V gave up 7 bases and J gave up 3 bases; unmatched junction bases: 6. CDR1 is SNHLY, CDR2 FYNNEI, per germline. The CDR3 DNA is TGTGCCAGCATGCCCGGGACAGACTACGAGCAGTACTTC. Protein: CASMPGTDYEQYF.

The gene calls are TRBV18 and TRBJ1-2; no definite D call. Germline assignment: CDR1 KGHSH and CDR2 LQKENI. The length of the CDR3 is 12 residues. V gave up 2 bases and J gave up 3 bases, with 4 bases separating them. CDR3 nucleotides: TGTGCCAGCTCACCAAGCGACTATGGCTACACCTTC. This codes for CASSPSDYGYTF.

This sequence joins TRBV2 and TRBJ2-2; 7 bases map to TRBD2. This CDR3 comprises 13 residues. CDR1 is SNHLY and CDR2 is FYNNEI in the germline V gene. With 6 bases clipped from V and 7 bases from J, the junction kept 5 bases outside the gene matches. The CDR3 protein is CASRPGEGGELFF. As DNA, the CDR3 is TGTGCCAGCAGGCCGGGGGAGGGCGGGGAGCTGTTTTTT. Full variable domain (outside the CDR3, taken from reference TRBV2 and TRBJ2-2): EPEVTQTPSHQVTQMGQEVILRCVPISNHLYFYWYRQILGQKVEFLVSFYNNEISEKSEIFDDQFSVERPDGSNFTLKIRSTKLEDSAMYFCASRPGEGGELFFGEGSRLTVL.

The chain is built from TRBV3-1 (or the pseudogene TRBV3-2) and TRBJ1-2; maybe TRBD1 (6 bases). Trimming took 2 bases from V and 4 from J, leaving 14 bases between them. Per germline, CDR1 LGHDT and CDR2 YNNKEL (reference sequence). CDR3 length equals 15 residues. The DNA of the CDR3 is TGTGCCAGCAGCCAACTGTCGGACAGCCCCTATGGCTACACCTTC. Amino acids: CASSQLSDSPYGYTF.

This chain links TRBV19 with TRBJ1-5; D is uncertain. From germline, CDR1 is LNHDA and CDR2 SQIVND (reference sequence). This CDR3 is built from 16 residues. V lost 4 bases, J lost 0 bases, and 13 bases lay in between. This chain's CDR3 is CASSRVEHYSNQPQHF. DNA of the CDR3: TGTGCCAGTAGTAGAGTCGAACACTATAGCAATCAGCCCCAGCATTTT.

V gene TRBV9 combines with J gene TRBJ2-1; no definite D call. The CDR3 has 15 residues. Looked up from germline, CDR1 is SGDLS and CDR2 is YYNGEE. V lost 0 bases to trimming and J lost 0 bases, with 7 bases between them. For the CDR3, the DNA is TGTGCCAGCAGCGTAGAGGAGAGCTCCTACAATGAGCAGTTCTTC. It specifies CASSVEESSYNEQFF.

This clone was recorded only once. V is TRBV30 and J is TRBJ2-7, with a weak D call TRBD2 (6 bases). Germline loops: CDR1 GTSNPN, CDR2 SVGIG (reference sequence). V shed 3 bases and J shed 4 bases, with 16 bases lying between them. The CDR3 consists of 14 residues. The chain's CDR3 is CAWSRGGLGYEQYF. The CDR3 nucleotides read TGTGCCTGGAGCCGCGGAGGGTTGGGTTACGAGCAGTACTTC. Based on the CDR3 plus reference TRBV30 and TRBJ2-7, the full variable domain is SQTIHQWPATLVQPVGSPLSLECTVEGTSNPNLYWYRQAAGRGLQLLFYSVGIGQISSEVPQNLSASRPQDRQFILSSKKLLLSDSGFYLCAWSRGGLGYEQYFGPGTRLTVT.

The chain has TRBV25-1 and TRBJ2-5; 9 bases are a match to TRBD1. V lost 3 bases and J lost 6; bases outside the gene matches: 5. This CDR3 comprises 14 residues. Germline CDR1 reads MGHDK; CDR2 reads SYGVNS. This CDR3 is CASSDPGTGKTQYF. The CDR3 DNA reads as TGTGCCAGCAGTGATCCCGGGACAGGGAAGACCCAGTACTTC.

The gene calls are TRBV18 and TRBJ2-7; 7 bases line up with TRBD1. Germline-derived CDR1 and CDR2 are KGHSH and LQKENI. The CDR3 length is 15 residues. Trimming at V came to 6 bases and at J to 1 base, leaving 9 bases not matched to a gene. The CDR3 sequence is CASSPGTADSYEQYF. The CDR3 DNA follows: TGTGCCAGCTCCCCTGGGACAGCGGATTCCTACGAGCAGTACTTC.

The chain joins TRBV10-1 to TRBJ2-3; 8 bases match TRBD1. J was trimmed by 3 bases and V by 0 bases; bases with no gene match: 5. This CDR3 spans 16 amino acids. Looked up from germline, CDR1 is WNHNN and CDR2 is SYGVQD (reference sequence). The CDR3 sequence is CASSESWTGLTDTQYF. The CDR3, as DNA: TGCGCCAGCAGTGAGTCGTGGACAGGGTTAACAGATACGCAGTATTTT.

The V call is TRBV28, the J call TRBJ1-5; 8 positions match TRBD1. Germline V gene data show CDR1 as MDHEN and CDR2 as SYDVKM. V shed 1 base and J 3 bases; nucleotides not matched to a gene: 5. This CDR3 has 16 amino acids. DNA for the CDR3: TGTGCCAGCAGTTTATCCGGGACAGGTTCCAATCAGCCCCAGCATTTT. This sequence encodes CASSLSGTGSNQPQHF.

J is TRBJ2-3 and V is TRBV3-1 (or the pseudogene TRBV3-2); 11 nucleotides align to TRBD2. Trimming removed 0 bases from V and 9 bases from J; junction bases left unmatched: 8. The length of the CDR3 is 16 residues. The germline V gene encodes CDR1 LGHDT and CDR2 YNNKEL (reference sequence). Written as DNA, the CDR3 is TGTGCCAGCAGCCAAGACGGGACTAGCGGTCCAGGAACGCAGTATTTT. Its translation: CASSQDGTSGPGTQYF.

V usage is TRBV7-6 and J usage is TRBJ1-1; the D is unclear. V was trimmed by 1 base and J by 11 bases, leaving 14 bases between them. CDR1 is SGHVS and CDR2 is FNYEAQ in the germline V gene. The CDR3 consists of 13 residues. CDR3 nucleotide sequence: TGTGCCAGCAGCTTAGGTGGACCCACGGGGGCTTTCTTT. It encodes CASSLGGPTGAFF.

The rearrangement joins TRBV3-1 (or the pseudogene TRBV3-2) to TRBJ2-3, with D possibly being TRBD2 (6 bases). The CDR3 is 16 amino acids. V was trimmed by 1 base and J by 8 bases, leaving 19 bases between them. Germline V gene sequence: CDR1 LGHDT, CDR2 YNNKEL (reference sequence). For the CDR3, the DNA is TGTGCCAGCAGCCAAGCCTTACTAGCTCGGAGCGGTACGCAGTATTTT. Its protein product is CASSQALLARSGTQYF.

The table lists this clone with a count of one. The V call is TRBV5-1, the J call TRBJ1-5; D is possibly TRBD1 (6 bases). Per the germline V gene, CDR1 is SGHRS and CDR2 is YFSETQ. The CDR3 consists of 15 residues. Between the trimmed V and J ends, which lost 0 bases and 1 base, there was a span of 8 bases. Written as DNA, the CDR3 is TGCGCCAGCAGCTTGGAGGGACAAAGCAATCAGCCCCAGCATTTT. Its translation: CASSLEGQSNQPQHF.

A few counts support this clone. This chain uses TRBV5-1 with TRBJ2-2; D might be TRBD2 (5 bases). The CDR3 is 17 amino acids. Germline V gene data show CDR1 as SGHRS and CDR2 as YFSETQ. Deletions cut 3 bases from V and 2 bases from J, with 17 bases between. CDR3 sequence (DNA): TGCGCCAGCAGCTCCGGGGTTACAGCGACTAACACCGGGGAGCTGTTTTTT. Translated, it gives CASSSGVTATNTGELFF.

This chain connects TRBV10-2 to TRBJ1-3; TRBD1 aligns across 9 bases. This CDR3 comprises 16 residues. The germline gives CDR1 WSHSY, CDR2 SAAADI. The V and J ends lost 0 bases and 4 bases, in that order; junction bases with no gene match: 4. Here the CDR3 reads CASSESGQGKGNTIYF. In nucleotides, the CDR3 is TGCGCCAGCAGTGAGTCAGGACAGGGGAAAGGAAACACCATATATTTT.

CDR3 coding DNA: TGTGCCAGCAGCTTGAATCCAGGGGGCACAGATACGCAGTATTTT. Translated, it gives CASSLNPGGTDTQYF. The chain has TRBV5-6 and TRBJ2-3; D possibly corresponds to TRBD1 (6 bases). Germline values: CDR1 SGHDT, CDR2 YYEEEE. Trimming pared 1 base from V and 1 base from J, leaving 10 bases between. The CDR3 has 15 amino acids.

The J gene is TRBJ1-1, the V gene TRBV7-8, with TRBD1 matching over 10 bases. With V trimmed by 1 base and J by 3 bases, 2 bases remained unmatched. The CDR3 loop spans 15 amino acids. Per germline, CDR1 SGHVS and CDR2 FQNEAQ. For the CDR3, the DNA is TGTGCCAGCAGCTTAGGACAGGGGGCGCACACTGAAGCTTTCTTT. Its protein is CASSLGQGAHTEAFF.

The chain recombines TRBV23-1 with TRBJ2-1; 8 positions agree with TRBD1. TRBV23-1 is labeled an ORF, and its function is uncertain. V lost 2 bases, J lost 8 bases, and 8 bases stayed unmatched. CDR3 length equals 15 residues. The CDR3 region is CASSQGQGYCDEQFF. The CDR3 coding sequence is TGCGCCAGCAGTCAAGGACAGGGATACTGTGATGAGCAGTTCTTC.